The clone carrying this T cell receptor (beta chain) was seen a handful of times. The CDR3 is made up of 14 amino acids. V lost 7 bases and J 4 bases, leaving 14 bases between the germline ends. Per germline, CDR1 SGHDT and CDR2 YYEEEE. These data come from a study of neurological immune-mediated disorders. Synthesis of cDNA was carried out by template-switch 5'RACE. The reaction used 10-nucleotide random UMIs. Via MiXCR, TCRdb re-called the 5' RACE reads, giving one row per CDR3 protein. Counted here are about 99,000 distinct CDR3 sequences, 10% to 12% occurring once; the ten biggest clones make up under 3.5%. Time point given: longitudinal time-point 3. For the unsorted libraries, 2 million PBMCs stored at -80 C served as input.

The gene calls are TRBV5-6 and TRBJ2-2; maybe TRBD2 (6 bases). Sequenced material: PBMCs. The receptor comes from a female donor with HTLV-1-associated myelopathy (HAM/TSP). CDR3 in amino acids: CASVRQGGTGELFF. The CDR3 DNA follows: TGTGCCAGCGTTCGGCAGGGAGGCACCGGGGAGCTGTTTTTT.